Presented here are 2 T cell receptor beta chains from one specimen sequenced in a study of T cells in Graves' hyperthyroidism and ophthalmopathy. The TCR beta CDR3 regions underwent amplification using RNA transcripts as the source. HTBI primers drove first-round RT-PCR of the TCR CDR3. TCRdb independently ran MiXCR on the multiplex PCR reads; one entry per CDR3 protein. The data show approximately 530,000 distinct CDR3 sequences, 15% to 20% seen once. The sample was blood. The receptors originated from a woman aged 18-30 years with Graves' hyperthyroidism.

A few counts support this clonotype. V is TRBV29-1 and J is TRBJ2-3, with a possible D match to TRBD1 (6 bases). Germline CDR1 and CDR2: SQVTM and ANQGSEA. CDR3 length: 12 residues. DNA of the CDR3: TGCGCCTGCCAAAGGGGGATAGATACGCAGTATTTT. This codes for CACQRGIDTQYF.

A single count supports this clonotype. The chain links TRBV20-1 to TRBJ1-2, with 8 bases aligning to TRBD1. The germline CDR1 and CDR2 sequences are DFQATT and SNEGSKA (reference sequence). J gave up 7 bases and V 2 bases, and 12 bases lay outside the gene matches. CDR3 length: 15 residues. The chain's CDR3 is CSARIVGQGASGYTF. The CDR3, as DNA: TGCAGTGCTAGAATAGTTGGGCAGGGGGCCAGTGGCTACACCTTC.